This TCR beta chain was obtained from a study of cytomegalovirus exposure and HLA in healthy donors. Regarding the study as a whole: Using the classifier, cytomegalovirus status was reportedly diagnosed with high specificity and sensitivity. V- and J-gene trimming in TCR beta was tied to a missense DCLRE1C variant by an analysis performed later. In vitro, three CMV-associated chains proved specific for CMV antigens.

As concerns this clone: Its antigen is currently unknown.

Primers: 60 Vbeta forward and 13 Jbeta reverse. Original handling: An analysis performed later counted 70 million to 90 million unique TCR beta chains (roughly 9.9 million of them shared). Produced via immunoSEQ multiplex PCR; TCRdb's table is partial and in-frame only. D and trimming come from the DNA, and the V and J calls and clone size come from that table. The table has 90,000 to 150,000 clones, roughly 78% seen once. Germline V gene sequence: CDR1 SNHLY, CDR2 FYNNEI. This CDR3 has 15 residues. V lost 4 bases and J 0 bases, leaving 10 bases between the germline ends. The receptor was derived from a woman aged 30 to 39 in good health and CMV-seropositive. Material: PBMCs. The gene calls are TRBV2 and TRBJ1-3; the D is unclear. The chain's CDR3 is CASSVPGGSGNTIYF. The CDR3 DNA follows: TGTGCCAGCAGTGTACCAGGAGGCTCTGGAAACACCATATATTTT.